One sample yielded the 13 T cell receptor beta chains listed below, sequenced in a study of shared clonotypes between healthy human individuals. Generated by immunoSEQ multiplex PCR, the TCRdb table keeps only in-frame clones and is missing some. The sample comprises some 600,000 clones, 95% to 97% of which are singletons, and approximately 0.12% rests with the top ten. Positively selected for CCR7, the CD45RO-negative cells used as naive CD8 cells excluded terminally differentiated effector memory CD45RA+ cells. Sequenced: naive CD8+ T cells sorted from blood. These receptors all come from a woman in her twenties or thirties in good health.

The chain is built from TRBV19 and TRBJ2-3; tentatively, D is TRBD1 (5 bases). The V end was cut by 7 bases, the J end by 6 bases, with 20 bases between. The CDR3 length is 15 residues. Germline V gene lookup returns CDR1 LNHDA and CDR2 SQIVND (reference sequence). In DNA, the CDR3 is TGTGCCAGTACCCTAGGGGCGTGGACGAGGGATACGCAGTATTTT. Translating it yields CASTLGAWTRDTQYF.

The chain recombines TRBV28 with TRBJ2-7, with TRBD2 matching over 7 bases. V shed 2 bases, J shed 6 bases, and the junction held 16 bases outside the gene matches. The germline CDR1 and CDR2 sequences are MDHEN and SYDVKM. The CDR3 spans 17 residues. The CDR3 sequence: CASSLLPAGERVGEQYF. The DNA of the CDR3 is TGTGCCAGCAGTTTACTCCCCGCGGGAGAACGAGTAGGCGAGCAGTACTTC.

The genes are TRBV5-8 and TRBJ2-5; D is unclear. Germline V gene lookup returns CDR1 SGHTS and CDR2 YDEGEE. V lost 1 base to trimming and J lost 5 bases, with 6 bases between them. The CDR3 consists of 12 residues. The CDR3 is CASSLPEETQYF. The DNA of the CDR3 is TGTGCCAGCAGCTTGCCAGAGGAGACCCAGTACTTC.

This clone was counted a single time. CDR3 nucleotide sequence: TGCGCCAGCAGCCCCGGACTAGCGGGAGGGCCCGACCTCAACATTCAGTACTTC. Translation gives CASSPGLAGGPDLNIQYF. V gene TRBV5-1 combines with J gene TRBJ2-4; the match to TRBD2 covers 15 bases. Germline V CDR1 and CDR2: SGHRS, YFSETQ. The CDR3 totals 18 residues. The J segment lost 7 bases and the V segment lost 4 bases, leaving 12 bases of the junction unmatched.

This clone was observed a single time. The chain carries TRBV5-4 and TRBJ2-7; D is ambiguous. CDR1 is SGHNT, CDR2 YYREEE, per germline (reference sequence). The V gene lost 2 bases and the J gene lost 7 bases, with 13 bases spanning the gap. The CDR3 runs 13 residues. CDR3 nucleotide sequence: TGTGCCAGCAGCTTCGGAACCTACGTTGAGCAGTACTTC. Translated: CASSFGTYVEQYF. The variable domain in full, with the rest retrieved from reference TRBV5-4 and TRBJ2-7, is ETGVTQSPTHLIKTRGQQVTLRCSSQSGHNTVSWYQQALGQGPQFIFQYYREEENGRGNFPPRFSGLQFPNYSSELNVNALELDDSALYLCASSFGTYVEQYFGPGTRLTVT.

The chain employs TRBV29-1 and TRBJ2-7; no reliable D call. Germline-derived CDR1 and CDR2 are SQVTM and ANQGSEA. The length of the CDR3 is 13 residues. V lost 6 bases and J lost 2, with 14 bases in between. This CDR3 is CSVNVGLTYEQYF. The CDR3, as DNA: TGCAGCGTAAATGTCGGGTTGACCTACGAGCAGTACTTC.

The chain couples TRBV5-4 to TRBJ2-1; D gene ambiguous. The ends were cut back, 2 bases at V and 1 base at J, with 4 bases in the middle. Germline CDR1 reads SGHNT; CDR2 reads YYREEE (reference sequence). CDR3 size: 13 residues. The CDR3 DNA follows: TGTGCCAGCAGCTTCGGGTCCTACAATGAGCAGTTCTTC. Translating it yields CASSFGSYNEQFF.

CDR3 loop: CASSLISQQGRYGYTF. CDR3 in DNA: TGTGCCAGCAGTTTAATCTCGCAACAGGGTCGATATGGCTACACCTTC. The gene calls are TRBV28 and TRBJ1-2; D perhaps matches TRBD1 (6 bases). The CDR3 sequence is 16 residues long. The V gene's germline CDR1 is MDHEN and CDR2 SYDVKM. Trimming took off 2 bases at V and 5 bases at J, with 18 bases between the two ends.

The chain combines TRBV11-2 with TRBJ2-7; TRBD2 agrees at 11 bases. Germline V lookup: CDR1 SGHAT, CDR2 FQNNGV. Trimming took 5 bases from V and 4 from J; bases not matched to a gene: 19. The CDR3 is 19 residues long. The CDR3 DNA reads TGTGCCAGCAGCCCGAAACCCACCTCCCTAGCGGGAGGCTTGTACGAGCAGTACTTC. Its protein is CASSPKPTSLAGGLYEQYF.

CDR3 loop: CASGPRPLSEQFF. In DNA, the CDR3 is TGTGCCAGCGGCCCTAGGCCCCTCAGTGAGCAGTTCTTC. The chain couples TRBV7-6 to TRBJ2-1; D is unclear. V lost 8 bases and J lost 9, with 17 bases in between. Germline lookup yields CDR1 SGHVS and CDR2 FNYEAQ. The CDR3 has 13 amino acids.

The chain couples TRBV9 to TRBJ2-3, with no clear D. Germline lookup yields CDR1 SGDLS and CDR2 YYNGEE. CDR3 length: 13 residues. V was trimmed by 5 bases and J by 1 base, leaving 8 bases between them. DNA for the CDR3: TGTGCCAGCAGAGCGCAGGGCACAGATACGCAGTATTTT. This codes for CASRAQGTDTQYF.

J is TRBJ2-2 and V is TRBV5-1, with TRBD2 matching over 7 bases. CDR3 length equals 16 residues. Germline V gene sequence: CDR1 SGHRS, CDR2 YFSETQ. Trimming at V came to 0 bases and at J to 0 bases, leaving 2 bases not matched to a gene. The CDR3, as DNA: TGCGCCAGCAGCTTGGCTCTAGCGGCGAACACCGGGGAGCTGTTTTTT. It codes for CASSLALAANTGELFF. The full variable domain, in which reference TRBV5-1 and TRBJ2-2 provide the parts outside the CDR3, is KAGVTQTPRYLIKTRGQQVTLSCSPISGHRSVSWYQQTPGQGLQFLFEYFSETQRNKGNFPGRFSGRQFSNSRSEMNVSTLELGDSALYLCASSLALAANTGELFFGEGSRLTVL.

The V gene is TRBV2, the J gene TRBJ1-5; D might be TRBD1 (5 bases). The germline CDR1 and CDR2 sequences are SNHLY and FYNNEI. The CDR3 extends over 17 amino acids. V was trimmed by 10 bases and J by 0 bases, leaving 22 bases between them. The CDR3 loop reads CATLGHRLGASNQPQHF. DNA for the CDR3: TGTGCCACATTGGGGCATCGACTAGGAGCTAGCAATCAGCCCCAGCATTTT.